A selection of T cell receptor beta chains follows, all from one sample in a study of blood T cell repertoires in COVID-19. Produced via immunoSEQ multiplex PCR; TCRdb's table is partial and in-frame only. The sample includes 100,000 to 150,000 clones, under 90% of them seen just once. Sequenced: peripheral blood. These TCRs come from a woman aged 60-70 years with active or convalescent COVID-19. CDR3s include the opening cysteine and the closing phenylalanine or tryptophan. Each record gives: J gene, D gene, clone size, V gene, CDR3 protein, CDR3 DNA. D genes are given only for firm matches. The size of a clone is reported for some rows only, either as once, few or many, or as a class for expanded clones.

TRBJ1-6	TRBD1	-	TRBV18	CASSPRGTDNSPLHF	TGTGCCAGCTCACCTCGGGGGACAGATAATTCGCCCCTCCACTTT
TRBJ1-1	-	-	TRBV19	CASRSGGVTEAFF	TGTGCCAGTAGGTCGGGGGGCGTCACTGAAGCTTTCTTT
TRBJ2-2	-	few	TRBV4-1	CASSQVGVRGNTGELFF	TGCGCCAGCAGCCAAGTAGGTGTCAGAGGGAACACCGGGGAGCTGTTTTTT
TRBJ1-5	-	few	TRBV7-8	CASSLASGAGQPQHF	TGTGCCAGCAGCTTAGCGTCAGGGGCCGGTCAGCCCCAGCATTTT
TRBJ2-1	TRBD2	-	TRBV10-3	CAISEGLAGGLGNEQFF	TGTGCCATCAGTGAAGGACTAGCGGGAGGATTAGGCAATGAGCAGTTCTTC
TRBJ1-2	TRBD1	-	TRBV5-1	CASSLGDRGRGYTF	TGCGCCAGCAGCTTGGGGGACAGGGGACGCGGCTACACCTTC
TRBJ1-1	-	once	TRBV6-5	CASRKQVNTEAFF	TGTGCCAGCAGAAAACAGGTTAACACTGAAGCTTTCTTT
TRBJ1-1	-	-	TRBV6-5	CASSEGHPNTEAFF	TGTGCCAGCAGCGAGGGACACCCGAACACTGAAGCTTTCTTT
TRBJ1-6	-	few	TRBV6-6	CASSYREGDSPLHF	TGTGCCAGCAGTTACCGGGAGGGGGACTCACCCCTCCACTTT
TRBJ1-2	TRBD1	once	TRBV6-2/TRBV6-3	CASSFGQGRYYGYTF	TGTGCCAGCAGCTTCGGACAGGGACGGTACTATGGCTACACCTTC
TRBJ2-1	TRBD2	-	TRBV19	CASGLAGGLGNEQFF	TGTGCCAGCGGACTAGCGGGGGGGTTGGGGAATGAGCAGTTCTTC
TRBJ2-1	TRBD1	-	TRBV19	CASSFGQGYNEQFF	TGTGCCAGTAGTTTCGGACAGGGCTACAATGAGCAGTTCTTC
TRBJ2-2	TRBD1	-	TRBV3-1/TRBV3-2	CASSLRTGPGELFF	TGTGCCAGCAGCCTCCGGACAGGGCCCGGGGAGCTGTTTTTT
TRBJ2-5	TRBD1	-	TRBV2	CASSQDRGLMETQYF	TGTGCCAGCAGTCAAGACAGGGGGCTTATGGAGACCCAGTACTTC
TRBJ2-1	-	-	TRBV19	CASRLWAGDRDEQFF	TGTGCCAGTAGACTTTGGGCAGGGGACCGGGATGAGCAGTTCTTC
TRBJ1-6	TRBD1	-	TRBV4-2	CASSLQGPNSPLHF	TGTGCCAGCAGCTTACAGGGGCCTAATTCACCCCTCCACTTT
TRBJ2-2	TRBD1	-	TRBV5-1	CASRALRQGHTGELFF	TGCGCCAGCAGGGCCTTGAGACAGGGGCATACCGGGGAGCTGTTTTTT
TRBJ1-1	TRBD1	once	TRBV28	CASSPPLGQGEAFF	TGTGCCAGCAGTCCTCCTTTAGGACAGGGCGAAGCTTTCTTT
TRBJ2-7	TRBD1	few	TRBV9	CASSATGTDYEQYF	TGTGCCAGCAGCGCTACCGGGACAGACTACGAGCAGTACTTC
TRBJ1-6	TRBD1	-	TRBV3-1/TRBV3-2	CASSQTGIYNSPLHF	TGTGCCAGCAGTCAGACAGGGATTTATAATTCACCCCTCCACTTT
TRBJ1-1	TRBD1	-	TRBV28	CASRTGQANTEAFF	TGTGCCAGCAGGACGGGACAGGCGAACACTGAAGCTTTCTTT
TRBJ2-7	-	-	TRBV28	CASSFTGGDYEQYF	TGTGCCAGCAGTTTCACGGGGGGCGACTACGAGCAGTACTTC
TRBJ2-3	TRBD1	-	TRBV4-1	CASSQVGDRDTQYF	TGCGCCAGCAGCCAGGTGGGGGACAGAGATACGCAGTATTTT
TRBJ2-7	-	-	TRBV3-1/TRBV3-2	CASSQGQEAPVRYF	TGTGCCAGCAGCCAGGGGCAAGAGGCCCCCGTGAGGTACTTC